The 24 T cell receptor beta chains presented below share a single source sample, sequenced in a study of tumor-infiltrating lymphocytes in primary liver carcinoma. Alongside blood RNA obtained from unsorted whole blood, germline DNA was also extracted. A primer in the constant region served to generate TCR beta cDNA from approximately 500 ng of total RNA. Libraries for TCR beta were built through three nested multiplex PCR rounds, which together made up a slightly modified ARM-PCR procedure. TRBV1-TRBV30 forward primers paired with a C-beta reverse primer were used in the first two PCR rounds, which ran roughly 10 cycles each. TCRdb processed the multiplex PCR reads anew with MiXCR; each CDR3 protein has one entry. The repertoire holds around 330,000 distinct CDR3 sequences, with 65% as singletons. Sequencing input: peripheral blood. The receptor set was obtained from a man in his forties or fifties with primary liver carcinoma and hepatitis B virus infection.

Note on this clonotype: A clone one base away is much larger, so this may be a read error. The chain has TRBV6-1 and TRBJ1-2, with D unresolved. Germline V gene lookup returns CDR1 MNHNS and CDR2 SASEGT. The CDR3 has 11 amino acids. The CDR3 reads CVGMSNYGYTF. The CDR3 nucleotides read TGTGTGGGGATGTCTAACTATGGCTACACCTTC.

The rearrangement uses TRBV28 and TRBJ2-7; weak D call: TRBD2 (6 bases). Deletions cut 5 bases from V and 3 bases from J, with 29 bases between. CDR3 size: 19 residues. The germline V gene has CDR1 MDHEN and CDR2 SYDVKM. The CDR3 bases are TGTGCCAGCAGTCCCCACTCGGACGTAGGAGGGAACTCGGGCTACGAGCAGTACTTC. It codes for CASSPHSDVGGNSGYEQYF.

This clonotype was counted a few times. The chain uses TRBV5-4 and TRBJ1-2, with TRBD1 as a possible D gene (5 bases). Germline assignment: CDR1 SGHNT and CDR2 YYREEE (reference sequence). This CDR3 is built from 15 residues. V lost 0 bases, J lost 6 bases, and 15 bases lay in between. The CDR3 nucleotides read TGTGCCAGCAGCTTGGTAAGGGACTCGGCCGATGGCTACACCTTC. The encoded protein is CASSLVRDSADGYTF. The complete variable domain, with remaining parts taken from reference TRBV5-4 and TRBJ1-2, reads ETGVTQSPTHLIKTRGQQVTLRCSSQSGHNTVSWYQQALGQGPQFIFQYYREEENGRGNFPPRFSGLQFPNYSSELNVNALELDDSALYLCASSLVRDSADGYTFGSGTRLTVV.

This clonotype was counted only a few times. The chain uses TRBV6-1 and TRBJ2-2, with 7 bases that match TRBD2. The CDR3 contains 15 residues. V shed 8 bases and J 4 bases; nucleotides not matched to a gene: 10. Germline CDR1 MNHNS, CDR2 SASEGT. The CDR3 DNA is TGTGCCAGCCCGCGCGGGAGTAGGAGCACCGGGGAGCTGTTTTTT. Translation: CASPRGSRSTGELFF.

This chain connects TRBV11-2 to TRBJ1-3; D gene unclear. Trimming took 8 bases from V and 0 from J, leaving 17 bases between them. Germline lookup yields CDR1 SGHAT and CDR2 FQNNGV. The CDR3 runs 16 residues. CDR3 nucleotides: TGTGCCAGCTGCCCCGGAGTTCCTGCCTCTGGAAACACCATATATTTT. Protein sequence: CASCPGVPASGNTIYF. The complete variable domain, with remaining parts taken from reference TRBV11-2 and TRBJ1-3, reads EAGVAQSPRYKIIEKRQSVAFWCNPISGHATLYWYQQILGQGPKLLIQFQNNGVVDDSQLPKDRFSAERLKGVDSTLKIQPAKLEDSAVYLCASCPGVPASGNTIYFGEGSWLTVV.

On this clonotype: A much larger clone is a single base away; this may be a read error. The chain recombines TRBV30 with TRBJ1-2; D is unclear. Looked up from germline, CDR1 is GTSNPN and CDR2 is SVGIG (reference sequence). V lost 3 bases to trimming and J lost 5 bases, with 10 bases between them. The CDR3 loop spans 12 amino acids. This CDR3 is CAWRPEAYGYTF. The CDR3 nucleotides read TGTGCCTGGAGACCCGAGGCGTATGGCTACACCTTC.

Notes on this clonotype: It may be a read error: a sequence one base away is much more abundant. The V gene is TRBV5-5, the J gene TRBJ2-1, with 11 bases fitting TRBD2. Germline CDR1 reads SGHKS; CDR2 reads YYEKEE (reference sequence). The length of the CDR3 is 15 residues. The CDR3 here is CANSVTTSGINEQFF. CDR3 nucleotide sequence: TGTGCCAACAGCGTGACGACTAGCGGGATTAATGAGCAGTTCTTC.

To note about this clonotype: This sequence may be a read error, since a much larger clone differs from it by one base. V is TRBV12-3 or TRBV12-4 and J is TRBJ2-3, with TRBD2 as a possible D gene (5 bases). The CDR3 has 15 residues. Trimming cost V 7 bases and J 1 base, with 15 bases left between them. As DNA, the CDR3 is TGTGCCAGCATAATCCGGGATGCAGGCACAGATACGCAGTATTTT. Translating it yields CASIIRDAGTDTQYF.

For this clonotype: Mismatch with germline at one junction end may stem from a read error. The V call is TRBV11-1, the J call TRBJ2-1; TRBD2 matches 14 bases. Germline CDR1 SGHAT, CDR2 FQDESV (reference sequence). This CDR3 is built from 14 residues. The CDR3 region is CASTPGLAGALQLF. The CDR3 DNA follows: TGTGCCAGCACCCCGGGACTAGCGGGAGCGCTGCAGCTCTTC.

Concerning this clonotype itself: Just one base apart from a much larger clone, this may be a read error. The V and J genes are TRBV11-2 and TRBJ2-1, with D possibly TRBD2 on 5 matching bases. The germline gives CDR1 SGHAT, CDR2 FQNNGV. The CDR3 runs to 11 residues. Deletions cut 7 bases from V and 10 bases from J, with 11 bases between. CDR3 region: CASTTGSEQFF. The CDR3 DNA sequence: TGTGCCAGCACGACGGGGTCGGAGCAGTTCTTC.

As regards this clonotype: This may arise from a read error, as a much more abundant clone is one base away. The rearrangement uses TRBV4-2 and TRBJ2-5; D may be TRBD1 (6 bases). Germline V gene sequence: CDR1 LGHNA, CDR2 YNFKEQ. CDR3 length equals 18 residues. CDR3 sequence (DNA): TGTGCCAGCAGCCGAGAATTGTCAGTGGGGGCGGAGCAAGGGACCCAGTACTTC. This translates into CASSRELSVGAEQGTQYF.

V is TRBV6-1 and J is TRBJ1-2, with a tentative D call TRBD1 (5 bases). Germline assignment: CDR1 MNHNS and CDR2 SASEGT. V shed 10 bases and J shed 4 bases, with 22 bases lying between them. CDR3 length equals 15 residues. In DNA, the CDR3 is TGTGCCAACAGGTTTGGGGACTCCAGCGGCTATGGCTACACCTTC. Amino acid sequence: CANRFGDSSGYGYTF.

Concerning this clonotype: It may be a read error: a sequence one base away is much more abundant. The J gene is TRBJ1-2, the V gene TRBV4-3, with TRBD1 identical over 9 bases. This CDR3 has 15 amino acids. V lost 2 bases to trimming and J lost 6 bases; unmatched junction nucleotides: 7. The germline CDR1 and CDR2 sequences are LGHNA and YSLEER. The CDR3 DNA is TGCGCCAGCAGCCAACCTGACAGGGGGTTTGATGGCTACACCTTC. This translates into CASSQPDRGFDGYTF.

As to this clonotype: A read error may account for a junction end that differs from germline. V and J are TRBV14 and TRBJ2-7, with D maybe TRBD2 (5 bases). Germline V gene lookup returns CDR1 SGHDN and CDR2 FVKESK. The CDR3 sequence is 14 residues long. CDR3 in DNA: TGTACCAGCAGCCAACAAGGGAGCTCCTACGAGCAGTACTTC. Its protein is CTSSQQGSSYEQYF.

This sequence joins TRBV2 and TRBJ2-5, with TRBD2 matching 7 bases. Looked up from germline, CDR1 is SNHLY and CDR2 is FYNNEI. V lost 8 bases and J lost 1; bases outside the gene matches: 19. The CDR3 is 18 residues long. The CDR3 is CASSQNSLREGIQETQYF. CDR3 nucleotide sequence: TGTGCCAGCTCCCAGAATTCATTGAGGGAGGGAATCCAAGAGACCCAGTACTTC.

Note on this clonotype: The missing conserved phenylalanine or tryptophan at the end of this CDR3 makes a read error likely. This rearrangement joins TRBV4-2 to TRBJ2-7; a possible D gene is TRBD1 (5 bases). The CDR3 runs to 13 residues. CDR1 and CDR2 (germline): LGHNA, YNFKEQ. The CDR3 coding sequence is TGTGCCAGTAGCCAGGGCACCACCTACGAGCAGTACCTC. Its protein product is CASSQGTTYEQYL.

For this clonotype: A much larger clone sits a single nucleotide away, making a read error possible. V usage is TRBV11-2 and J usage is TRBJ2-1; D gene uncertain. This CDR3 has 12 amino acids. Germline loops: CDR1 SGHAT, CDR2 FQNNGV. As DNA, the CDR3 is TGTGCCAGCGGCTTAGGTGGTCTTGAGCAGTTCTTC. It yields the protein CASGLGGLEQFF. Supplemented by reference TRBV11-2 and TRBJ2-1, the full variable domain reads EAGVAQSPRYKIIEKRQSVAFWCNPISGHATLYWYQQILGQGPKLLIQFQNNGVVDDSQLPKDRFSAERLKGVDSTLKIQPAKLEDSAVYLCASGLGGLEQFFGPGTRLTVL.

With regard to this clonotype: With a much larger clone just one base away, this may be a read error. This rearrangement joins TRBV29-1 to TRBJ2-3; D is undetermined. Trimming left V 3 bases short and J 2 bases short, with 9 bases between. This CDR3 comprises 13 residues. In germline, CDR1 is SQVTM, CDR2 ANQGSEA. The CDR3 here is CSVEAEITDTQYF. The CDR3 coding sequence is TGCAGCGTTGAGGCAGAAATCACAGATACGCAGTATTTT.

In regard to this clonotype: The junction departs from the called germline gene at one end, perhaps through a read error. In DNA, the CDR3 is TGTGTCAGCAGCTCAGACAGCTATAATTCACCCCTCCACTTT. Translated: CVSSSDSYNSPLHF. The V gene is TRBV7-9, the J gene TRBJ1-6, with TRBD1 as a possible D gene (5 bases). This CDR3 comprises 14 residues. Germline CDR1 reads SEHNR; CDR2 reads FQNEAQ (reference sequence). Full variable domain (remainder filled in from reference TRBV7-9 and TRBJ1-6): DTGVSQNPRHKITKRGQNVTFRCDPISEHNRLYWYRQTLGQGPEFLTYFQNEAQLEKSRLLSDRFSAERPKGSFSTLEIQRTEQGDSAMYLCVSSSDSYNSPLHFGNGTRLTVT.

This clonotype came up once. At one boundary the junction diverges from the germline segment, which might be a read error. The genes are TRBV5-1 and TRBJ2-7; a possible D gene is TRBD2 (5 bases). The V gene's germline CDR1 is SGHRS and CDR2 YFSETQ. This CDR3 is 14 amino acids long. This CDR3 is CASRLEAGTYEQYF. The CDR3 DNA is TGCGCCAGCAGATTGGAGGCTGGTACCTACGAGCAGTACTTC.

This chain connects TRBV11-2 to TRBJ2-5; TRBD1 is a possible D gene (6 bases). V was pared by 8 bases and J by 5 bases, with 15 bases between. CDR3 size: 13 residues. The germline V gene has CDR1 SGHAT and CDR2 FQNNGV. The CDR3 spells CASAVTGAETQYF. The CDR3 DNA is TGTGCCAGCGCCGTGACAGGTGCTGAGACCCAGTACTTC.

About this clonotype itself: At one of its ends the junction is not consistent with the germline gene, which may arise from a read error. The chain combines TRBV6-2 or TRBV6-3 with TRBJ2-6, with 12 nucleotides matching TRBD2. Germline V lookup: CDR1 MNHEY, CDR2 SVGEGT. The CDR3 consists of 19 residues. The CDR3 is CTSVSRRLAGVGGANVLTF. CDR3 nucleotides: TGTACCAGCGTCTCCCGAAGACTAGCGGGAGTTGGAGGGGCCAACGTCCTGACTTTC.

The gene calls are TRBV24-1 and TRBJ2-7, with no clear D. With 10 bases removed from V and 2 bases from J, the gap between germline ends came to 20 bases. The CDR3 runs to 15 residues. The germline CDR1 and CDR2 sequences are KGHDR and SFDVKD. The DNA of the CDR3 is TGTGCCACAGTCCAGTGTCCCCGTCGGACCTACGAGCAGTACTTC. It specifies CATVQCPRRTYEQYF.

On this clonotype: This may be a read error, as it is one base from a much larger clone. This rearrangement joins TRBV12-3 or TRBV12-4 to TRBJ1-3; D not certain. This CDR3 comprises 14 residues. V was trimmed by 6 bases and J by 0 bases, leaving 9 bases between them. The CDR3 spells CASSSNLSGNTIYF. CDR3 coding DNA: TGTGCCAGCAGCTCTAATCTCTCTGGAAACACCATATATTTT.